This TCR beta chain emerged from a study of T-cell reconstitution after alpha-beta-depleted transplantation in children. Study conclusions and caveats: By about two months after transplant, alpha-beta T cells reportedly arose from several hundred graft clones that had expanded.

Library preparation (for TCRbeta) was performed with unique molecular identifiers. TCRdb itself ran the PCR reads through MiXCR, one entry per CDR3 protein. This table has 17,000 or so distinct CDR3 sequences, roughly an eighth appearing once. Germline V gene data show CDR1 as LNHDA and CDR2 as SQIVND (reference sequence). V shed 5 bases and J shed 10 bases, with 15 bases lying between them. This CDR3 region has 13 residues. The sample holds a few counts of this clonotype. The antigen remains unidentified. This TCR was sampled from a boy in the first two years of life who had a stem cell transplant for Wiskott-Aldrich syndrome, so the T cells may come from the graft donor. Specimen: PBMCs, mostly from graft donor cells, collected 180 days after TCRalphabeta/CD19-depleted stem cell transplant. The chain combines TRBV19 with TRBJ2-1, with TRBD2 as a possible D gene (5 bases). CDR3 DNA: TGTGCCAGTAGTCAGGACCAAGGAGGCGAGCAGTTCTTC. Amino acids: CASSQDQGGEQFF.